The clone carrying this TCR beta chain occurred a few times. The target antigen is unknown. Profiled with immunoSEQ multiplex PCR; TCRdb holds only in-frame clones, not every one. The sample yields about 110,000 clones, around 90% seen once. These data originate in a study of T cell responses to AZD1222 COVID-19 vaccine. Notes on the study in general: Donors, mostly white British, included more females; clonal diversity was possibly underestimated. Spike regions recognized by vaccine-associated CD4 TCRs spanned the protein, led by 160-218 and 743-854. Seropositive status at baseline applied to only six AZD1222 recipients.

The CDR3 has 14 residues. CDR1 SEHNR and CDR2 FQNEAQ come from the germline V gene (reference sequence). J was trimmed by 7 bases and V by 3 bases; bases with no gene match: 9. The chain recombines TRBV7-9 with TRBJ2-7, with 7 bases fitting TRBD2. This sequence was found in an adult in good health. The sample consisted of peripheral blood, taken on day 0 of MenACWY control vaccination. Here the CDR3 reads CASSFSTGGGEQYF. CDR3 coding DNA: TGTGCCAGCAGCTTTTCCACGGGAGGCGGAGAGCAGTACTTC.